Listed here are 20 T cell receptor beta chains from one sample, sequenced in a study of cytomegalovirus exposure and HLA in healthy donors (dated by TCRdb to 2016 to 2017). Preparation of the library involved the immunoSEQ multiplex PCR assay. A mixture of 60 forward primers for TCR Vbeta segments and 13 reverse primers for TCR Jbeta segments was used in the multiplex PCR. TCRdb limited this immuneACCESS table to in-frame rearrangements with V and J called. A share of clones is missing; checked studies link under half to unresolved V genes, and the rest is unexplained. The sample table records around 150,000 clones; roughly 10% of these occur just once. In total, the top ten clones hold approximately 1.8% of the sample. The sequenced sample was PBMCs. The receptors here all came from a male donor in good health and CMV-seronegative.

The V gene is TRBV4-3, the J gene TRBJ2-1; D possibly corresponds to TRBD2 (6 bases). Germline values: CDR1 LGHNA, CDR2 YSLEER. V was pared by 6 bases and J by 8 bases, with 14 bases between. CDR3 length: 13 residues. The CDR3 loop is CASSEGQRDEQFF. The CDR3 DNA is TGCGCCAGCAGTGAGGGGCAGCGGGATGAGCAGTTCTTC.

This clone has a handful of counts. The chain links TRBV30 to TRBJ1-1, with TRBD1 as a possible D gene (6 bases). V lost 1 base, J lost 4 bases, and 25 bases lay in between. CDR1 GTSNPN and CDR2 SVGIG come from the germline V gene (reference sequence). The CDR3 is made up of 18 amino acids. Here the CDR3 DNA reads TGTGCCTGGAGTGACGAGGGGGGGGGACGGAACGGTGGCACTGAAGCTTTCTTT. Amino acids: CAWSDEGGGRNGGTEAFF.

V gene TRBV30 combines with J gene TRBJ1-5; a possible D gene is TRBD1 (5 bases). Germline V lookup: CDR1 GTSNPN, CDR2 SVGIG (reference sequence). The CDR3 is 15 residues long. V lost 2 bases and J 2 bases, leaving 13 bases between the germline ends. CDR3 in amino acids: CAWSFQGGGNQPQHF. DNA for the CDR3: TGTGCCTGGAGTTTCCAGGGAGGAGGCAATCAGCCCCAGCATTTT.

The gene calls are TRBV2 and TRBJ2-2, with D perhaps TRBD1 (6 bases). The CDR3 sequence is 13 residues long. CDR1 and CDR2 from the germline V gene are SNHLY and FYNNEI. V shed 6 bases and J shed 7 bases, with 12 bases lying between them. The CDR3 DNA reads TGTGCCAGCAGGGGACAAATCATCGGGGAGCTGTTTTTT. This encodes CASRGQIIGELFF.

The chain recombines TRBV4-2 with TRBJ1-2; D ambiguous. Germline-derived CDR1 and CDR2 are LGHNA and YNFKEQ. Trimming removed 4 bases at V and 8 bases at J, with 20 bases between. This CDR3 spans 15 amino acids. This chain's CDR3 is CASSRPSRRESGYTF. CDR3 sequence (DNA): TGTGCCAGCAGCCGTCCTTCGCGTCGGGAGTCGGGCTACACCTTC.

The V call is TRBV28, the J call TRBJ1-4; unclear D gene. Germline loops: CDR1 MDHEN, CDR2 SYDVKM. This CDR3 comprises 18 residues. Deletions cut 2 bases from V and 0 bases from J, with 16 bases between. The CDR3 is CASSLRAAGNATNEKLFF. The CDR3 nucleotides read TGTGCCAGCAGTTTAAGGGCCGCGGGGAATGCAACTAATGAAAAACTGTTTTTT.

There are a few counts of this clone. For the CDR3, the DNA is TGTGCCAGTAGTATAGCGACCGGGACAGGGGAGGAGCGGATGTACGAGCAGTACTTC. Residues: CASSIATGTGEERMYEQYF. The chain combines TRBV19 with TRBJ2-7, with 10 bases identical to TRBD1. Germline CDR1 LNHDA, CDR2 SQIVND (reference sequence). Germline trimming cut 1 base from V and 4 bases from J; bases unmatched to any gene: 16. This CDR3 is built from 19 residues.

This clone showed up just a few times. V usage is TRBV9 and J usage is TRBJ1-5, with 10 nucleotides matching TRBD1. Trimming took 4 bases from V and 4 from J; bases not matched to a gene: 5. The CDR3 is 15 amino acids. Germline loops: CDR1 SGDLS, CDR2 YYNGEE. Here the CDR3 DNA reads TGTGCCAGCAGCCCCTGGGACAGGGGTAATCAGCCCCAGCATTTT. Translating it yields CASSPWDRGNQPQHF.

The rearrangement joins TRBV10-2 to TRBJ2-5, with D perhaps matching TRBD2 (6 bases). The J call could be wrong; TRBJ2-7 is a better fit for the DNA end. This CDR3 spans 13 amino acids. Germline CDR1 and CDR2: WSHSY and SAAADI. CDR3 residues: CASSPAGPYEQYF. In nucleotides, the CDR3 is TGCGCCAGCAGCCCTGCGGGGCCATACGAGCAGTACTTC.

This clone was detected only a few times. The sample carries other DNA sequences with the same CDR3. CDR3 sequence: CASSLGLAEYEQYF. CDR3 sequence (DNA): TGTGCCAGCAGCTTGGGGCTAGCGGAATACGAGCAGTACTTC. This rearrangement joins TRBV5-4 to TRBJ2-7; TRBD2 agrees at 7 bases. The germline CDR1 and CDR2 sequences are SGHNT and YYREEE (reference sequence). This CDR3 contains 14 residues. J lost 4 bases, V lost 0 bases, and 4 bases had no gene match.

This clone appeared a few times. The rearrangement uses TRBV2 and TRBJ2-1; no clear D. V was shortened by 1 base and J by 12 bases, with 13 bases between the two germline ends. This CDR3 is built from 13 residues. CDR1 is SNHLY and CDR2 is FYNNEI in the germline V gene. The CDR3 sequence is CASSEGGPSRQFF. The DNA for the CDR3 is TGTGCCAGCAGTGAAGGAGGCCCGTCCCGGCAGTTCTTC.

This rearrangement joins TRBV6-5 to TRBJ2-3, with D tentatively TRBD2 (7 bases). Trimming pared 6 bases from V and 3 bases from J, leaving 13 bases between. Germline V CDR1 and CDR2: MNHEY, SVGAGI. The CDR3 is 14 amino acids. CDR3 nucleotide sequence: TGTGCCAGCAGAGGGGGGGGGCCAACAGATACGCAGTATTTT. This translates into CASRGGGPTDTQYF.

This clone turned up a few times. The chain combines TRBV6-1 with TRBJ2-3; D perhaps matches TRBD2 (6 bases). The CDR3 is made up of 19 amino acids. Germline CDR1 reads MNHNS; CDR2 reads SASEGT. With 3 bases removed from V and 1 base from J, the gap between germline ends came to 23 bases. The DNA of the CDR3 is TGTGCCAGCAGTGAGCGACCTGTGGTGGGGGGTCCCCGCACAGATACGCAGTATTTT. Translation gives CASSERPVVGGPRTDTQYF.

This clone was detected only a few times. The CDR3 DNA sequence: TGCGCCAGCAGCCGAGATACAGGCTATGGCTACACCTTC. It codes for CASSRDTGYGYTF. The genes are TRBV4-3 and TRBJ1-2, with D maybe TRBD1 (5 bases). V was shortened by 4 bases and J by 4 bases, with 10 bases between the two germline ends. This CDR3 comprises 13 residues. In germline, CDR1 is LGHNA, CDR2 YSLEER.

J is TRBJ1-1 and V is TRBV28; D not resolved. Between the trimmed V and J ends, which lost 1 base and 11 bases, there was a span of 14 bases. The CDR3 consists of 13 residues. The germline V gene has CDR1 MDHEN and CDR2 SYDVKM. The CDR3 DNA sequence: TGTGCCAGCAGTTTATTGGATGTAGCAAAGGCTTTCTTT. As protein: CASSLLDVAKAFF.

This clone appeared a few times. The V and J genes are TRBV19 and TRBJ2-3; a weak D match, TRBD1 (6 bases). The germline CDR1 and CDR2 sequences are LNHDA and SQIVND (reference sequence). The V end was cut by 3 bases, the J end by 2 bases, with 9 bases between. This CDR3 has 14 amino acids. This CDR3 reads CASSIRTVTDTQYF. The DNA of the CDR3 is TGTGCCAGTAGTATTAGGACAGTCACAGATACGCAGTATTTT.

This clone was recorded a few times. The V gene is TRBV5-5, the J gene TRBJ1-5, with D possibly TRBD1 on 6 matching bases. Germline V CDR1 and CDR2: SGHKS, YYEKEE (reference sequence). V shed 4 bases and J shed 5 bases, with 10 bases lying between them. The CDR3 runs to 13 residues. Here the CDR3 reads CASSTTGDQPQHF. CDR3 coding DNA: TGTGCCAGCAGCACGACAGGCGATCAGCCCCAGCATTTT. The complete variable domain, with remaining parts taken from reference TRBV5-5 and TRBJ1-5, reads DAGVTQSPTHLIKTRGQQVTLRCSPISGHKSVSWYQQVLGQGPQFIFQYYEKEERGRGNFPDRFSARQFPNYSSELNVNALLLGDSALYLCASSTTGDQPQHFGDGTRLSIL.

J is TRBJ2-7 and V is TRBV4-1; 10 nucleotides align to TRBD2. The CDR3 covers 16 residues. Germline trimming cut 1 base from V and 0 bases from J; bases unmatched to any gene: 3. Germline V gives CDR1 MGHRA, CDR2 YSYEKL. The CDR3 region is CASSQGAGGPSYEQYF. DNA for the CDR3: TGCGCCAGCAGCCAAGGAGCGGGAGGGCCCTCCTACGAGCAGTACTTC.

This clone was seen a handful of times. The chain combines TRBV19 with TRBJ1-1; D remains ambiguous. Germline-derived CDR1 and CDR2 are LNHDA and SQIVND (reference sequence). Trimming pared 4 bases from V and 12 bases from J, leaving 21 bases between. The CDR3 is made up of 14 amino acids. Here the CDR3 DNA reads TGTGCCAGTAGTAGAGATGGAGCTTCCAAAGGAACTTTCTTT. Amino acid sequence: CASSRDGASKGTFF.

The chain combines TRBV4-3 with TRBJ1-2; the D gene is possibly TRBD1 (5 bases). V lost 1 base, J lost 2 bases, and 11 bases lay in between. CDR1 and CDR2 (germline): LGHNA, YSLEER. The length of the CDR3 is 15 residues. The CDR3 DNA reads TGCGCCAGCAGCCAAGTTTCAGGGAACAACTATGGCTACACCTTC. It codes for CASSQVSGNNYGYTF.